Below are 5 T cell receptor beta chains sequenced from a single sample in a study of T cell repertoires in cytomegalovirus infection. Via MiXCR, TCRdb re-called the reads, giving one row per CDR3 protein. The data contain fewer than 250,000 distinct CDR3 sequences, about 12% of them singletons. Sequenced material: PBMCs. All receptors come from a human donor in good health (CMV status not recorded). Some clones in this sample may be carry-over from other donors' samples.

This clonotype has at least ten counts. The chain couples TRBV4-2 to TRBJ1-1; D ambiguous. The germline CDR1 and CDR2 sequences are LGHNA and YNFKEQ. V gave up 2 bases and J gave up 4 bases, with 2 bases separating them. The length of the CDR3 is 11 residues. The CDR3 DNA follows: TGTGCCAGCAGCCAAACCACTGAAGCTTTCTTT. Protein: CASSQTTEAFF.

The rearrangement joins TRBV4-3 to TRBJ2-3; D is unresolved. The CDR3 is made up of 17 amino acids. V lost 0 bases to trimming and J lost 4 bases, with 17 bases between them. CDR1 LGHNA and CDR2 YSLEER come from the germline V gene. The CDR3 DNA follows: TGCGCCAGCAGCCAAGAGAGTCGGCGGTTGGGCGCAGATACGCAGTATTTT. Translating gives CASSQESRRLGADTQYF.

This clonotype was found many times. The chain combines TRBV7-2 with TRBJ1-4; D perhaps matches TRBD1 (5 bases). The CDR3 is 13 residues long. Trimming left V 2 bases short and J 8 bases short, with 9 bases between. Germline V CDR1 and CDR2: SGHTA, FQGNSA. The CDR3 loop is CASSLSRQEKLFF. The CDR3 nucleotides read TGTGCCAGCAGCTTATCACGACAGGAAAAACTGTTTTTT.

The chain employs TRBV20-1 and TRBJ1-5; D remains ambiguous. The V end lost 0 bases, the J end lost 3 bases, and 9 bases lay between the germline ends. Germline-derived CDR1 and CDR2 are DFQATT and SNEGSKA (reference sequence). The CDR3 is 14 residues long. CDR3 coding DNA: TGCAGTGCTAGAGATCTCGCGGTCAATCAGCCCCAGCATTTT. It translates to CSARDLAVNQPQHF.

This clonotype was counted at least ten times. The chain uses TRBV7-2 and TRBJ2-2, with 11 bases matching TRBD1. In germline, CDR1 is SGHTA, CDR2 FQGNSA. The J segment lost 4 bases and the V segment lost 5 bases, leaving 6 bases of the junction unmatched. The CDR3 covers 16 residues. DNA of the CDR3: TGTGCCAGCAGCGAAACCGGGACAGGGGGCACCGGGGAGCTGTTTTTT. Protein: CASSETGTGGTGELFF.